The TCR beta chain described here comes from a study of blood T cell repertoires in COVID-19. Background on the study: PBMCs, B-cell-depleted T cells, or T cells provided the cDNA or gDNA that made up the material.

This clone was detected a few times. Original processing methods: Cell counts per sample came from amplifying reference gene primers. TCRdb's copy holds only in-frame clones and misses some; the assay was immunoSEQ multiplex PCR. From that table come the V and J calls and clone size; the DNA was used to work out D and trimming. The sample lists more than 85,000 clones, 70% to 90% occurring once. Followed over time, Seattle patients had been enrolled while infection was active. The TCR comes from a man between 45 and 60 years old with COVID-19, enrolled during active disease. The source material was peripheral blood.

CDR3 amino acids: CASSQAPRNEKLFF. The CDR3 DNA reads TGCGCCAGCAGCCAAGCGCCCAGAAATGAAAAACTGTTTTTT. The J gene is TRBJ1-4, the V gene TRBV4-1; D is ambiguous. This CDR3 is 14 amino acids long. From germline, CDR1 is MGHRA and CDR2 YSYEKL. V was clipped by 1 base and J by 5 bases, with 8 bases between them.